A selection of T cell receptor beta chains follows, all from one sample in a study of CD8 T cells in ankylosing spondylitis. TCRdb processed the 5' RACE reads anew with MiXCR; each CDR3 protein has one entry. The sample has more than 250,000 distinct CDR3 sequences; about 9.9% are singletons. Input material: blood, either unsorted or a sorted T cell fraction (not recorded which). The receptor source for this set is a female donor with ankylosing spondylitis or in good health (not recorded which). The CDR3 runs from the conserved cysteine through the conserved F or W. Each record gives: D gene, clone size, V gene, J gene, CDR3 DNA, CDR3 protein. D genes are given only for firm matches. Clone sizes are given selectively: once, few, many, or a class where the clone is expanded.

d_gene: NA; abundance: NA; v_gene: TRBV5-1; j_gene: TRBJ2-7; CDR3nt: TGCGCCAGCAGCTTCGGAGGGGGCGTCCCCTACGAGCAGTACTTC; CDR3aa: CASSFGGGVPYEQYF
d_gene: NA; abundance: NA; v_gene: TRBV10-3; j_gene: TRBJ2-2; CDR3nt: TGTGCCATCATGGGCAGGAACACCGGGGAGCTGTTTTTT; CDR3aa: CAIMGRNTGELFF
d_gene: NA; abundance: many; v_gene: TRBV6-5; j_gene: TRBJ2-7; CDR3nt: TGTGCCAGCAGGACTACGAGGGGGAGCTCCTACGAGCAGTACTTC; CDR3aa: CASRTTRGSSYEQYF
d_gene: NA; abundance: NA; v_gene: TRBV11-2; j_gene: TRBJ2-3; CDR3nt: TGTGCCAGCAGCTTAGAGACACTAGCAGATACGCAGTATTTT; CDR3aa: CASSLETLADTQYF
d_gene: NA; abundance: few; v_gene: TRBV15; j_gene: TRBJ1-1; CDR3nt: TGTGCCACCAGCAGAGCGGGGGGTCAAGGTGCCACTGAAGCTTTCTTT; CDR3aa: CATSRAGGQGATEAFF
d_gene: NA; abundance: many; v_gene: TRBV5-1; j_gene: TRBJ2-3; CDR3nt: TGCGCCAGCAGGTCCCTGGGGGATACGCAGTATTTT; CDR3aa: CASRSLGDTQYF
d_gene: TRBD2; abundance: many; v_gene: TRBV3-1; j_gene: TRBJ2-2; CDR3nt: TGTGCCAGCAGCCACGGACTAGCCCTGAACACCGGGGAGCTGTTTTTT; CDR3aa: CASSHGLALNTGELFF
d_gene: NA; abundance: many; v_gene: TRBV5-6; j_gene: TRBJ2-1; CDR3nt: TGTGCCAGCAGCTTGGAGGTCCTAGCGAGGTCCTACAATGAGCAGTTCTTC; CDR3aa: CASSLEVLARSYNEQFF
d_gene: TRBD1; abundance: few; v_gene: TRBV28; j_gene: TRBJ2-3; CDR3nt: TGTGCCAGCAGTTTCCCAGGGGGAGCAGATACGCAGTATTTT; CDR3aa: CASSFPGGADTQYF
d_gene: NA; abundance: NA; v_gene: TRBV5-1; j_gene: TRBJ1-5; CDR3nt: TGCGCCAGCAGCCTCCGGGGCCACAATCAGCCCCAGCATTTT; CDR3aa: CASSLRGHNQPQHF
d_gene: NA; abundance: many; v_gene: TRBV10-3; j_gene: TRBJ2-7; CDR3nt: TGTGCCATCAGGGAGGACGGGGATCCCTACGAGCAGTACTTC; CDR3aa: CAIREDGDPYEQYF
d_gene: TRBD1; abundance: many; v_gene: TRBV29-1; j_gene: TRBJ1-2; CDR3nt: TGCAGCGTTGGGACAGGTCCAAACTATGGCTACACCTTC; CDR3aa: CSVGTGPNYGYTF
d_gene: TRBD1; abundance: few; v_gene: TRBV7-2; j_gene: TRBJ1-4; CDR3nt: TGTGCCAGCAGCTTAGTAGGACAGGGGGCTAATGAAAAACTGTTTTTT; CDR3aa: CASSLVGQGANEKLFF
d_gene: NA; abundance: many; v_gene: TRBV12-3/TRBV12-4; j_gene: TRBJ2-2; CDR3nt: TGTGCCAGCAGTTTAATAGGTCCCACCGGGGAGCTGTTTTTT; CDR3aa: CASSLIGPTGELFF
d_gene: TRBD1; abundance: many; v_gene: TRBV15; j_gene: TRBJ2-4; CDR3nt: TGTGCCACCAGCGGGACAGGGTTCGAAAACATTCAGTACTTC; CDR3aa: CATSGTGFENIQYF
d_gene: NA; abundance: few; v_gene: TRBV2; j_gene: TRBJ1-1; CDR3nt: TGTGCCAGCAGTCCACGAACAGTATCTGAAGCTTTCTTT; CDR3aa: CASSPRTVSEAFF
d_gene: NA; abundance: many; v_gene: TRBV20-1; j_gene: TRBJ2-1; CDR3nt: TGCAGTGCTAGAGGGGCAGGAGTTACGAATGAGCAGTTCTTC; CDR3aa: CSARGAGVTNEQFF
d_gene: NA; abundance: many; v_gene: TRBV28; j_gene: TRBJ2-5; CDR3nt: TGTGCCAGCAGTTTTCGAGAGACCCAGTACTTC; CDR3aa: CASSFRETQYF
d_gene: TRBD2; abundance: many; v_gene: TRBV4-2; j_gene: TRBJ2-1; CDR3nt: TGTGCCAGCAGCCAAGATCCAGCGGGAAATGAGCAGTTCTTC; CDR3aa: CASSQDPAGNEQFF
d_gene: NA; abundance: many; v_gene: TRBV10-3; j_gene: TRBJ2-5; CDR3nt: TGTGCCATCAGTGACAGCGCCCCGGAGACCCAGTACTTC; CDR3aa: CAISDSAPETQYF
d_gene: NA; abundance: many; v_gene: TRBV6-5; j_gene: TRBJ2-2; CDR3nt: TGTGCCAGCAGTTACTCTGCCAGGGCCGGGGAGCTGTTTTTT; CDR3aa: CASSYSARAGELFF
d_gene: NA; abundance: many; v_gene: TRBV29-1; j_gene: TRBJ1-2; CDR3nt: TGCAGCGTTCCCGGGGAGGGGCCCGACTATGTCTATGGCTACACCTTC; CDR3aa: CSVPGEGPDYVYGYTF
d_gene: NA; abundance: many; v_gene: TRBV2; j_gene: TRBJ1-5; CDR3nt: TGTGCCAGCTCCGCCGATGTACAGCCCCAGCATTTT; CDR3aa: CASSADVQPQHF
d_gene: TRBD2; abundance: many; v_gene: TRBV29-1; j_gene: TRBJ2-3; CDR3nt: TGCAGCGTTGCCCCCCGGCTAGCGGGATTTCGCACAGATACGCAGTATTTT; CDR3aa: CSVAPRLAGFRTDTQYF
d_gene: NA; abundance: many; v_gene: TRBV7-9; j_gene: TRBJ1-2; CDR3nt: TGTGCCAGCAGCTTGGAAGTTCCTAACTATGGCTACACCTTC; CDR3aa: CASSLEVPNYGYTF
d_gene: NA; abundance: NA; v_gene: TRBV27; j_gene: TRBJ1-2; CDR3nt: TGTGCCAGCAGTTCCGGGACGTGGGGCTACACCTTC; CDR3aa: CASSSGTWGYTF
d_gene: TRBD1; abundance: many; v_gene: TRBV10-2; j_gene: TRBJ2-7; CDR3nt: TGCGCCAGCAGACGACAGGGTAACTACGAGCAGTACTTC; CDR3aa: CASRRQGNYEQYF